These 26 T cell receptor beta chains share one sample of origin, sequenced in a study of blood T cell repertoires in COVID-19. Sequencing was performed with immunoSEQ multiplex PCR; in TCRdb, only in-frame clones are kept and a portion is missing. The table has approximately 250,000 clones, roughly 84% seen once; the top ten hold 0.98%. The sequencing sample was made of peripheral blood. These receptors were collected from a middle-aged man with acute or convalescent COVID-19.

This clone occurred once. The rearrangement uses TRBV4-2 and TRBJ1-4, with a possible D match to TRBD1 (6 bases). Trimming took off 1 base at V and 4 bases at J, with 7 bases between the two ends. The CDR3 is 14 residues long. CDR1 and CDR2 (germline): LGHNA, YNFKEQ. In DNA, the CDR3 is TGTGCCAGCAGCCAAGGAGGGGGTAATGAAAAACTGTTTTTT. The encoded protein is CASSQGGGNEKLFF.

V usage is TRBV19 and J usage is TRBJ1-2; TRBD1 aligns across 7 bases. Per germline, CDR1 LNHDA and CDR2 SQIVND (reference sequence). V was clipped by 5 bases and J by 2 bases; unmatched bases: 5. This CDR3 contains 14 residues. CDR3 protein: CASSPSDRNYGYTF. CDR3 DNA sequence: TGTGCCAGTAGTCCCTCGGACAGGAACTATGGCTACACCTTC. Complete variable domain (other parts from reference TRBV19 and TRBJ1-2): DGGITQSPKYLFRKEGQNVTLSCEQNLNHDAMYWYRQDPGQGLRLIYYSQIVNDFQKGDIAEGYSVSREKKESFPLTVTSAQKNPTAFYLCASSPSDRNYGYTFGSGTRLTVV.

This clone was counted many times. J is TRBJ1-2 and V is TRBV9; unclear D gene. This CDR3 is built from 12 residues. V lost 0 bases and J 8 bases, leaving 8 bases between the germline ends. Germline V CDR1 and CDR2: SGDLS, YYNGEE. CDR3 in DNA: TGTGCCAGCAGCGTAGGCAGGCTCGGCTACACCTTC. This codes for CASSVGRLGYTF.

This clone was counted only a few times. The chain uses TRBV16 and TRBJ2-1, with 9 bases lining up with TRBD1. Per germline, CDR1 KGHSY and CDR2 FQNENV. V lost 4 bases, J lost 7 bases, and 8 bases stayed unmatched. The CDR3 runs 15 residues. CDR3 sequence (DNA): TGTGCCAGCAGCCGGCCGGACAGGGGAAGGAATGAGCAGTTCTTC. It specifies CASSRPDRGRNEQFF.

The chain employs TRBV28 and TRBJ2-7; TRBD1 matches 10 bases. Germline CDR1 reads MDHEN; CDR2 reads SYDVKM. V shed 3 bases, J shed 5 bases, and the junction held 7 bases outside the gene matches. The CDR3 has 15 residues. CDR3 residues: CASSFSGQGINEQYF. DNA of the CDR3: TGTGCCAGCAGTTTCTCGGGACAGGGGATAAACGAGCAGTACTTC.

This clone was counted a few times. CDR3 residues: CATSAWDRGGDYGYTF. Written as DNA, the CDR3 is TGTGCCACCAGCGCCTGGGACAGGGGAGGGGACTATGGCTACACCTTC. The gene calls are TRBV15 and TRBJ1-2, with 10 bases matching TRBD1. Germline V gene lookup returns CDR1 LNHNV and CDR2 YYDKDF (reference sequence). The CDR3 covers 16 residues. Germline trimming cut 5 bases from V and 3 bases from J; bases unmatched to any gene: 9.

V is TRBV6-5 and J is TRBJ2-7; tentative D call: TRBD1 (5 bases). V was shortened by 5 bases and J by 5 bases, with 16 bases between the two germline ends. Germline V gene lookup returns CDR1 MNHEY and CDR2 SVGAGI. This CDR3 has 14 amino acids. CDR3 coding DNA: TGTGCCAGCAGTACAACAGGATTGGGCCACGAGCAGTACTTC. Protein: CASSTTGLGHEQYF.

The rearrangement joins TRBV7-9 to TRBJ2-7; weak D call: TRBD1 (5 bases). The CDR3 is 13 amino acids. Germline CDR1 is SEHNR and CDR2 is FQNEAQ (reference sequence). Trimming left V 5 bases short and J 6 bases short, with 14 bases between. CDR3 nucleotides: TGTGCCAGCAGCCACGCAGGGTCGGGCGAGCAGTACTTC. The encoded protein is CASSHAGSGEQYF.

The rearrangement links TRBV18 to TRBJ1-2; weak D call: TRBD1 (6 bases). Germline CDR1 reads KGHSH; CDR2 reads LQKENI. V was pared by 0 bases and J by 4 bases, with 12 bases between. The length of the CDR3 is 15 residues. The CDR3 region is CASSPPQGLFYGYTF. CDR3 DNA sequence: TGTGCCAGCTCACCACCACAGGGCCTCTTCTATGGCTACACCTTC.

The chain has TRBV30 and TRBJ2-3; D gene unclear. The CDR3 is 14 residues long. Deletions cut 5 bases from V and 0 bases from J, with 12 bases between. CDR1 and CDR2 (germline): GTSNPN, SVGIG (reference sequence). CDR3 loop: CAWDKFTSTDTQYF. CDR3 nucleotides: TGTGCCTGGGATAAATTCACAAGCACAGATACGCAGTATTTT.

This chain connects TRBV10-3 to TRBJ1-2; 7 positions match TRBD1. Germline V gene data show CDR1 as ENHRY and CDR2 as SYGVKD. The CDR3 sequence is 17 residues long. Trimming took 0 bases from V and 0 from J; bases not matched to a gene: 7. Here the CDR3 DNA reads TGTGCCATCAGTGAGTCAAACGGACAGGCCCCTAACTATGGCTACACCTTC. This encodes CAISESNGQAPNYGYTF.

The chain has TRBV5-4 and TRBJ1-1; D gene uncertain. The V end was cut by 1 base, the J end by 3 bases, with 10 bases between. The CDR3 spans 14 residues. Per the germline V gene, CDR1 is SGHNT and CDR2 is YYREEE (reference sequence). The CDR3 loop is CASSLQGVDTEAFF. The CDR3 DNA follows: TGTGCCAGCAGCTTGCAAGGAGTGGACACTGAAGCTTTCTTT.

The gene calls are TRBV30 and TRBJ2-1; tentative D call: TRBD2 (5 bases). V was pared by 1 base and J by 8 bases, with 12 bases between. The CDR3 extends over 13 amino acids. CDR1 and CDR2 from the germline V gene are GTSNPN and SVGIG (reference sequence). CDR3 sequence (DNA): TGTGCCTGGAGTGCGCAGGTGGGAGATGAGCAGTTCTTC. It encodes CAWSAQVGDEQFF.

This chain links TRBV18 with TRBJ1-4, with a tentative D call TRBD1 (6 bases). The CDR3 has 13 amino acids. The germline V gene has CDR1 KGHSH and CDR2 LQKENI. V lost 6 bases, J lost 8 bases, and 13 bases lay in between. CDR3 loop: CASSPGGAEKLFF. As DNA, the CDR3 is TGTGCCAGCTCTCCCGGGGGGGCGGAAAAACTGTTTTTT.

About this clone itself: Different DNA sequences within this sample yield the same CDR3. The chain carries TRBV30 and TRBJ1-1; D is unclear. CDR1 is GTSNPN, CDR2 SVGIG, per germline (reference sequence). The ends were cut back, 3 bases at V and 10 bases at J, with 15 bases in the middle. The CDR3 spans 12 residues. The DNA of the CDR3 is TGTGCCTGGAGCCCCCCCCGGGGAGGAGCTTTCTTT. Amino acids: CAWSPPRGGAFF.

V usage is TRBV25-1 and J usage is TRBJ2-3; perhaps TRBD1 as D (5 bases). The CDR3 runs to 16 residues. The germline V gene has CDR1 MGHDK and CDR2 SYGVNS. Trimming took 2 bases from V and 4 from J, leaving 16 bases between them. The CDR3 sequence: CASSENEGAESDTQYF. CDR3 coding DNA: TGTGCCAGCAGTGAAAATGAAGGGGCGGAATCAGATACGCAGTATTTT.

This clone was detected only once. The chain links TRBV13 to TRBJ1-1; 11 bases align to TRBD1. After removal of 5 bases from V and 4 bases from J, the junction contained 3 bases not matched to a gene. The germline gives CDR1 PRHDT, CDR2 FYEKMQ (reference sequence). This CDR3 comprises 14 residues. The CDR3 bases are TGTGCCAGCAGCGCCGGACAGGGGGCCACTGAAGCTTTCTTT. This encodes CASSAGQGATEAFF.

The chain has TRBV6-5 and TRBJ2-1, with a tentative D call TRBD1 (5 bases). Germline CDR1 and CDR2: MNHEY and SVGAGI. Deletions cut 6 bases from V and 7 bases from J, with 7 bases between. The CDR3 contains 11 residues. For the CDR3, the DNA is TGTGCCAGCAGAGGGGAAAATGAGCAGTTCTTC. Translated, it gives CASRGENEQFF.

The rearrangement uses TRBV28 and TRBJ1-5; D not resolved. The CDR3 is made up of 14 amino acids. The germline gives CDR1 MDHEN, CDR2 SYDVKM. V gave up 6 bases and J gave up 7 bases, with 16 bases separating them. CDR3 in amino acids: CASSRTQSGQPQHF. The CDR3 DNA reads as TGTGCCAGCAGCCGTACGCAGTCCGGGCAGCCCCAGCATTTT.

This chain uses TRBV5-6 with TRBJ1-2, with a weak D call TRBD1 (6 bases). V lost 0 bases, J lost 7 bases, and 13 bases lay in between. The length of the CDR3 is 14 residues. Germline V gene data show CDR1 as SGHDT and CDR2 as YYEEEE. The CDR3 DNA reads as TGTGCCAGCAGCTTGGGAGGCGCCAGGGGTGGCTACACCTTC. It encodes CASSLGGARGGYTF. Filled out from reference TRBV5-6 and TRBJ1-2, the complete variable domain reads DAGVTQSPTHLIKTRGQQVTLRCSPKSGHDTVSWYQQALGQGPQFIFQYYEEEERQRGNFPDRFSGHQFPNYSSELNVNALLLGDSALYLCASSLGGARGGYTFGSGTRLTVV.

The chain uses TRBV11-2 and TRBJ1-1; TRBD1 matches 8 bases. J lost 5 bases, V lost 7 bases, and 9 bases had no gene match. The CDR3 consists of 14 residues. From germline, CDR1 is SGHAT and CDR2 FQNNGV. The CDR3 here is CASNPRQGYTEAFF. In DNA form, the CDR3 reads TGTGCCAGCAACCCGAGACAGGGGTATACTGAAGCTTTCTTT.

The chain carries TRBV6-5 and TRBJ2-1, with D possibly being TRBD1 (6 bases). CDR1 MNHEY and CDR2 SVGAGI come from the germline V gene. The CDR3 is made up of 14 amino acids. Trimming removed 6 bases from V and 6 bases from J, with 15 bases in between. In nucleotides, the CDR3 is TGTGCCAGCAGCGACACCAGGACAGTCAATGAGCAGTTCTTC. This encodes CASSDTRTVNEQFF.

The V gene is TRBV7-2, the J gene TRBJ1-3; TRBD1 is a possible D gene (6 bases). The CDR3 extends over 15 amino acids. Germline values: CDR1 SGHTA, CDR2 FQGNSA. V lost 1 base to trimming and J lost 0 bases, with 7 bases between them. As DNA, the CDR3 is TGTGCCAGCAGCTTAGAAGGGGGCTCTGGAAACACCATATATTTT. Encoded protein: CASSLEGGSGNTIYF.

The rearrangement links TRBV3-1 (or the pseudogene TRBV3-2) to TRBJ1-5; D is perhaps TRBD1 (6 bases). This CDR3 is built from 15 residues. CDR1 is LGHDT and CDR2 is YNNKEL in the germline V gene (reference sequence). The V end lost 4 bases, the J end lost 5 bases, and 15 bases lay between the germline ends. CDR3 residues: CASSPHRGAYQPQHF. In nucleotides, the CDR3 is TGTGCCAGCAGCCCACACCGGGGGGCGTATCAGCCCCAGCATTTT.

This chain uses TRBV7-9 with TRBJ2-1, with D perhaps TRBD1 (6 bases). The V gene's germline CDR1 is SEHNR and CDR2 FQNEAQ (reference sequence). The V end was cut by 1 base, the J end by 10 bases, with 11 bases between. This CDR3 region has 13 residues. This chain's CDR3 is CASSLVVQGEQFF. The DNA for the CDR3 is TGTGCCAGCAGCTTAGTTGTACAGGGAGAGCAGTTCTTC.

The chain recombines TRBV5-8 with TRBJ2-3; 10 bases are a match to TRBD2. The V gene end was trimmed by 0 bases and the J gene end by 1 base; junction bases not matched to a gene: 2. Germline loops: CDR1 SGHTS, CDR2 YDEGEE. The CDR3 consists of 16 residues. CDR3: CASSLALAGGTDTQYF. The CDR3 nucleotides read TGTGCCAGCAGCTTGGCGCTAGCGGGGGGCACAGATACGCAGTATTTT.